This T cell receptor (beta chain) was identified during a study of response to subunit inactivated influenza vaccine. General study results and limits: Each seasonal influenza vaccination recruits few new T cells, the authors suggested.

Trimming stripped 0 bases from V and 7 bases from J, with 12 bases between. This CDR3 has 13 amino acids. Germline-derived CDR1 and CDR2 are DFQATT and SNEGSKA (reference sequence). This clonotype came up a few times. The antigen is undetermined. Using its own MiXCR run on the RT-PCR reads, TCRdb lists one record per CDR3 protein. The sample has approximately 530,000 distinct CDR3 sequences, 10% to 15% seen once. This TCR derives from a man between 45 and 60 years old who received an inactivated influenza vaccine. Sequenced here: PBMCs from blood, sampled 35 to 45 days after vaccination. The V call is TRBV20-1, the J call TRBJ2-5, with D maybe TRBD2 (5 bases). This chain's CDR3 is CSARDSPRGTQYF. Written as DNA, the CDR3 is TGCAGTGCTAGAGATAGCCCTCGGGGGACCCAGTACTTC.